This T cell receptor (beta chain) emerged from a study of blood T cell repertoires in COVID-19. Study background: Spain, Italy and the United States supplied samples that represented acute and convalescent COVID-19. PBMCs, B-cell-depleted T cells, or T cells were the source of the cDNA or gDNA that made up the material.

As processed by the authors: Amplification with reference gene primers provided the estimates of nucleated cell counts. Repertoires were generated with immunoSEQ multiplex PCR, while TCRdb's copy carries only in-frame clones and drops some. The V and J calls and the clone size are those of that table, but D and trimming were determined from the DNA. The data contain about 270,000 clones, around 82% of them seen just once; the ten biggest clones take up under 3.5%. The CDR3 has 15 amino acids. Losses at the gene ends were 6 bases for V and 3 bases for J; bases not matched to a gene: 6. The germline CDR1 and CDR2 sequences are LNHDA and SQIVND (reference sequence).

This sequence originates from a woman aged 18 to 35 with acute or convalescent COVID-19. The chain links TRBV19 to TRBJ2-2; 8 bases are shared with TRBD1. Input material: peripheral blood. The CDR3 spells CASSRQGRDTGELFF. The CDR3 nucleotides are TGTGCCAGTAGCCGACAGGGGAGAGACACCGGGGAGCTGTTTTTT.